This T cell receptor (beta chain) was recorded in a study of memory CD4+ T cells and cytomegalovirus serostatus. Background on the study: Donors were healthy Belgian adults, several CMV seropositive and 24 seronegative.

Points from the study as a whole: A US-trained random forest predicted CMV serostatus with median AUC around 0.9. Of under 200 reported CMV TCRbeta sequences, under 70 were found in memory CD4+ repertoires.

About this clone itself: Its matching antigen is unknown.

Libraries were prepared by immunoSEQ multiplex PCR; TCRdb keeps only in-frame clonotypes and omits some of them. The sample contains just under 65,000 clones, around 77% of which appear only once. The sort gate was single viable CD3+CD4+CD8-CD45RO+ cells for memory CD4+ T cells. Trimming left V 0 bases short and J 2 bases short, with 20 bases between. Germline V gene lookup returns CDR1 LGHNA and CDR2 YNFKEQ. The CDR3 totals 19 residues. The TCR was taken from an adult in good health and CMV-seronegative. V usage is TRBV4-2 and J usage is TRBJ1-5; a possible D gene is TRBD1 (5 bases). The sequencing sample was made of memory CD4+ T cells from blood. The CDR3 coding sequence is TGTGCCAGCAGCCAAGATCGAGTAAGGGGAGGTTCAGGCAATCAGCCCCAGCATTTT. Protein: CASSQDRVRGGSGNQPQHF.